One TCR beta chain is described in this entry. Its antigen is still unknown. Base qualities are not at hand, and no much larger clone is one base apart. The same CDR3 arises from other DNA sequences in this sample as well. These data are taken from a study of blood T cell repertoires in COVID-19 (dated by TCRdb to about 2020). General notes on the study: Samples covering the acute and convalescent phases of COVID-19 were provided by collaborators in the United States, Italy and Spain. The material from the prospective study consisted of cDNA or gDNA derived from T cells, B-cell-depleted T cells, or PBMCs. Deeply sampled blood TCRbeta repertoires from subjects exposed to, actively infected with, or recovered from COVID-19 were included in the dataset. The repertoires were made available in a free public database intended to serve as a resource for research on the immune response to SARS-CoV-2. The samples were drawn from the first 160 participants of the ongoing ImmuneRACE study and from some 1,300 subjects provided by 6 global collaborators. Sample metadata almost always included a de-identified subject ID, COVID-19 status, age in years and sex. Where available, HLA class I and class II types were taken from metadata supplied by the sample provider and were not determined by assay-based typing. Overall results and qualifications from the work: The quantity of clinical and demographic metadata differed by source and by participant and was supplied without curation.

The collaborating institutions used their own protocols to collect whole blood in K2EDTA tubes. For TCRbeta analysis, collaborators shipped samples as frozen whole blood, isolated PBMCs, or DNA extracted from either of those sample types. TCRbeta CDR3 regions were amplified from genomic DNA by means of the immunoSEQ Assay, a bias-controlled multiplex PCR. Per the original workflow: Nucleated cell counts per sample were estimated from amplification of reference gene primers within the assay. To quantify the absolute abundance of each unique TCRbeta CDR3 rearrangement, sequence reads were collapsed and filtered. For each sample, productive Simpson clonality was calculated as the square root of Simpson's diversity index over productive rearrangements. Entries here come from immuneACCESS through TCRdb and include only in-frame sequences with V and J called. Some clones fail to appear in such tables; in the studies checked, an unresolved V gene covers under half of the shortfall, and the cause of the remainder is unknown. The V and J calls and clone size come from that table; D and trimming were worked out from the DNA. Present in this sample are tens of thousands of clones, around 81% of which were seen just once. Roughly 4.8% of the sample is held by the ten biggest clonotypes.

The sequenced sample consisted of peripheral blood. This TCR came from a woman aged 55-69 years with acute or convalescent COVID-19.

For the CDR3, the sequence is CASSPGRGYTGELFF. The DNA is TGTGCCAGCAGCCCGGGCCGAGGGTACACCGGGGAGCTGTTTTTT. Here the chain combines TRBV7-2 and TRBJ2-2; TRBD2 is possibly the D segment (5 matching bases). V is cut by 5 bases and J by 3 bases, and the space between the germline ends is 13 bases. CDR1 SGHTA and CDR2 FQGNSA are derived from the germline V gene. From cysteine to phenylalanine, the CDR3 is 15 amino acids long. This entry keeps only the CDR3 DNA: 45 bases, framed from base 1.